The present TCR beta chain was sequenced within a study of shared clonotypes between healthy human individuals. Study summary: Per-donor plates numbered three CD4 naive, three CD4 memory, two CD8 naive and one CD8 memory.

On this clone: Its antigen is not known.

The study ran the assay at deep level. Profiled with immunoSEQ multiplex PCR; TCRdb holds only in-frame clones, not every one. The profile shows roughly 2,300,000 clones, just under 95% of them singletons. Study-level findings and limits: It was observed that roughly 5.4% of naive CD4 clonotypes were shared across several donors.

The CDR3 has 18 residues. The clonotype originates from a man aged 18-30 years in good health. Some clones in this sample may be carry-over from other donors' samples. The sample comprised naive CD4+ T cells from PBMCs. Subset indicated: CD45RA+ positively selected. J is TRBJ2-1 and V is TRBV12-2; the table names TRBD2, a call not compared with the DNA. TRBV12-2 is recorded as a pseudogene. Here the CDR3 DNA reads TGTGCAAGTCGCTTAGCTTCGACCGGGACTAGCGGGAGTAATGAGCAGTTCTTC. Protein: CASRLASTGTSGSNEQFF.